This T cell receptor (beta chain) originates from a study of shared clonotypes between healthy human individuals. The CDR3 consists of 15 residues. Looked up from germline, CDR1 is ENHRY and CDR2 is SYGVKD. V was trimmed by 0 bases and J by 2 bases, leaving 10 bases between them. The table came from immunoSEQ multiplex PCR; TCRdb's copy has only in-frame clones and leaves some out. The table includes about 2 million clones, 90% to 95% detected once. Sequenced input: naive CD4+ T cells sorted from blood. Subset meaning: CD45RA+ positively selected. The receptor was derived from a man aged 18 to 30 in good health. The V and J genes are TRBV10-3 and TRBJ1-2; D uncertain. The DNA of the CDR3 is TGTGCCATCAGTGAGTCGAATATTGACAACTATGGCTACACCTTC. Translating gives CAISESNIDNYGYTF.